This T cell receptor (beta chain) was profiled in a study of Graves' ophthalmopathy and Graves' hyperthyroidism. Trimming removed 4 bases at V and 9 bases at J, with 20 bases between. Germline CDR1 reads SGHNT; CDR2 reads YYREEE (reference sequence). CDR3 length: 14 residues. Study conclusions and caveats: Ophthalmopathy progression prediction by the model yielded a sensitivity of about 70% and a specificity of under 80%.

Clinical symptoms, serum thyroxine, TRAb, thyroid ultrasound and orbital computed tomography formed the basis of diagnosis. As the starting material, 9.5 to 10 ml of fresh peripheral blood yielded the PBMCs. This clonotype was picked up a small number of times. Its antigen is undetermined. RNA transcripts yielded amplified TCR beta CDR3 regions. Second-round multiplex PCR came after a first-round RT-PCR that employed HTBI primers. TCRdb recomputed calls from the multiplex PCR reads with MiXCR, one row per CDR3 protein. Seen here are about 700,000 distinct CDR3 sequences, roughly two fifths observed once, and the top ten hold approximately 43%.

Material for sequencing was peripheral blood. The receptor's source is an adult man with Graves' ophthalmopathy. V is TRBV5-4 and J is TRBJ2-7; possible D gene TRBD2, 6 bases. CDR3 nucleotides: TGTGCCAGCAGCCTAGGGCCGGGGGAACGGGGGCAGTACTTC. This translates into CASSLGPGERGQYF. Together with reference TRBV5-4 and TRBJ2-7, the CDR3 gives the full variable domain: ETGVTQSPTHLIKTRGQQVTLRCSSQSGHNTVSWYQQALGQGPQFIFQYYREEENGRGNFPPRFSGLQFPNYSSELNVNALELDDSALYLCASSLGPGERGQYFGPGTRLTVT.